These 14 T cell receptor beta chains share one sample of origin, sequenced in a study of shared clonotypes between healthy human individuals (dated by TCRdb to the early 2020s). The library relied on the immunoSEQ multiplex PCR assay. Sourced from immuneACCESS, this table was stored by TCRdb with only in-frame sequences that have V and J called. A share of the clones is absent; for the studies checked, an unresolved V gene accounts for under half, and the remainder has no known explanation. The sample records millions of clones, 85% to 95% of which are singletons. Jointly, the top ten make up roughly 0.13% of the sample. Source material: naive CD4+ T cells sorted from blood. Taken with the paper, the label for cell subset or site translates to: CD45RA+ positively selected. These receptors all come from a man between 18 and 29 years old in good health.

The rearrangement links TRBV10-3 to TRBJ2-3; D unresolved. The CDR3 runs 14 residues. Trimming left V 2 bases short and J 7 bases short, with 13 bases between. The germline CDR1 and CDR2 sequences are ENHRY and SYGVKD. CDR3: CAISEGLINYTQYF. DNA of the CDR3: TGTGCCATCAGTGAGGGTCTTATCAATTATACGCAGTATTTT.

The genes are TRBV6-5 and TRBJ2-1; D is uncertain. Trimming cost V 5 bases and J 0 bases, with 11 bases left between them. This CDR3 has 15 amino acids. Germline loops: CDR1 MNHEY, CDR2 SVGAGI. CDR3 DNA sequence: TGTGCCAGCAGTAATAGCTGGAGCTCCTACAATGAGCAGTTCTTC. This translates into CASSNSWSSYNEQFF.

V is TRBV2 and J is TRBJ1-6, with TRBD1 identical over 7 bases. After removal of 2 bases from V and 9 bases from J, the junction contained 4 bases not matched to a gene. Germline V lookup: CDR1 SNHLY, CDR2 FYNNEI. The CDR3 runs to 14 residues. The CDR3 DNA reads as TGTGCCAGCAGTGAATCAGGGGGGGTTTCACCCCTCCACTTT. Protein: CASSESGGVSPLHF.

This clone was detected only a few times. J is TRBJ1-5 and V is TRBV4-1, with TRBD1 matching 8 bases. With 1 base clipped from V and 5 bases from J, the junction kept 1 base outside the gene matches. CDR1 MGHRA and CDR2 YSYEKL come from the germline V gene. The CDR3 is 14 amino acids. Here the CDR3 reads CASSQAGGDQPQHF. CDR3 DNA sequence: TGCGCCAGCAGCCAAGCAGGGGGCGATCAGCCCCAGCATTTT.

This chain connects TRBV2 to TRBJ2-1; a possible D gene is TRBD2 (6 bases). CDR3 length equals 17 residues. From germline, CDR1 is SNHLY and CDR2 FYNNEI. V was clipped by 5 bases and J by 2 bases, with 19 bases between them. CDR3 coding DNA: TGTGCCAGCAGTAATGCCCTTATAGCGGAAGCCTACAATGAGCAGTTCTTC. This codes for CASSNALIAEAYNEQFF.

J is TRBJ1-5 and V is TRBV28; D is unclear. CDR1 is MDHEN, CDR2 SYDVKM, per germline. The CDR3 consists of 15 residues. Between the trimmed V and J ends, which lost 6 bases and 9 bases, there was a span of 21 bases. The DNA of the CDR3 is TGTGCCAGCAGCCAGAGTTGGGCCGCCCGTGGGCCCCAGCATTTT. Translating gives CASSQSWAARGPQHF.

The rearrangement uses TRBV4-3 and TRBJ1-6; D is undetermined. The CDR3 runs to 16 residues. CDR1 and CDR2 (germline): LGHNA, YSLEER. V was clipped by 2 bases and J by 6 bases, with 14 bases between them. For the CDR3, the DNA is TGCGCCAGCAGCCAAAGAAATACAGCGAGTAATTCACCCCTCCACTTT. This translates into CASSQRNTASNSPLHF.

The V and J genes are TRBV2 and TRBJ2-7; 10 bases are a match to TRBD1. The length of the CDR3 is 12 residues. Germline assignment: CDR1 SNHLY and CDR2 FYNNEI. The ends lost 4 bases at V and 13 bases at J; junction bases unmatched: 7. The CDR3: CASSGDRGGDYF. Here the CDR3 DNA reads TGTGCCAGCAGTGGGGACAGGGGAGGGGACTACTTC.

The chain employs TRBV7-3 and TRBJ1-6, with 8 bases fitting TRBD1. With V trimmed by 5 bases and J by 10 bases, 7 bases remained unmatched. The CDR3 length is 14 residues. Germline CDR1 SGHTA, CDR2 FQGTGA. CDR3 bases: TGTGCCAGCAGCCTGGGGACAGGAGACTCACCCCTCCACTTT. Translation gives CASSLGTGDSPLHF.

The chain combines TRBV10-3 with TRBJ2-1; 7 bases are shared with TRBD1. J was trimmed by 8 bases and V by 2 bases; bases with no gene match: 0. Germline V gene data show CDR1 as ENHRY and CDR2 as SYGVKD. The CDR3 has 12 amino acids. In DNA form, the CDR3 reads TGTGCCATCAGTGAGGACAGGGATGAGCAGTTCTTC. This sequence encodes CAISEDRDEQFF.

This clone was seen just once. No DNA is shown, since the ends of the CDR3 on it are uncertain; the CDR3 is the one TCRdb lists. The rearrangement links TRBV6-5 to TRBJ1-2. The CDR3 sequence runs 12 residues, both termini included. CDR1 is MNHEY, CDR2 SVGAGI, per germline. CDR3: CASSTSVYGYTF.

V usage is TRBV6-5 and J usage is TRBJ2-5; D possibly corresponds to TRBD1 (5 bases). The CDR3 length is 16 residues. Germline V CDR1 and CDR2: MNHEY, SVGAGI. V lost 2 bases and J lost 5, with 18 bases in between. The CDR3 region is CASSYTSGWPGETQYF. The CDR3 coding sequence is TGTGCCAGCAGTTACACGTCAGGGTGGCCCGGGGAGACCCAGTACTTC.

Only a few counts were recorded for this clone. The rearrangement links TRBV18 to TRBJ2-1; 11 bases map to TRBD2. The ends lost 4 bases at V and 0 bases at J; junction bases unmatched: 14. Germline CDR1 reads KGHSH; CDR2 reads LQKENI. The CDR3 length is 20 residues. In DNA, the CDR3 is TGTGCCAGCTCACTTTCGATAGCGGGAGGGTCCATTAGCTCCTACAATGAGCAGTTCTTC. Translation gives CASSLSIAGGSISSYNEQFF.

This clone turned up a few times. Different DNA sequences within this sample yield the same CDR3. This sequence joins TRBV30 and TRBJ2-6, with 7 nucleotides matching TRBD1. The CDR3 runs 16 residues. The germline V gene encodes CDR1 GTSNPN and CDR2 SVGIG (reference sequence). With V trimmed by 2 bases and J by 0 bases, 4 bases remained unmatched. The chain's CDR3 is CAWSPGQSSGANVLTF. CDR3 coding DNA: TGTGCCTGGAGTCCGGGACAGAGCTCTGGGGCCAACGTCCTGACTTTC.